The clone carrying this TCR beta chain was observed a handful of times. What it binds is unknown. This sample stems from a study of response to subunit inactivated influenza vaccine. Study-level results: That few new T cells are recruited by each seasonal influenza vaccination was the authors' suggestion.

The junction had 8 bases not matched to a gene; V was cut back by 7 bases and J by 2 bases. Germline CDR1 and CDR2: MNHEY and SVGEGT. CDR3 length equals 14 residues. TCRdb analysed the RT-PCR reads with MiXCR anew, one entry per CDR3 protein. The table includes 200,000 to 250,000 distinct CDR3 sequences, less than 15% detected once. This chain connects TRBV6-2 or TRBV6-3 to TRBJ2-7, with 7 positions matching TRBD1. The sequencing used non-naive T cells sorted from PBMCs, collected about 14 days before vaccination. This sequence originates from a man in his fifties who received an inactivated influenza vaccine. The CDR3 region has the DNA TGTGCCAGCACCCGGGGACAGAGAACCTACGAGCAGTACTTC. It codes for CASTRGQRTYEQYF.